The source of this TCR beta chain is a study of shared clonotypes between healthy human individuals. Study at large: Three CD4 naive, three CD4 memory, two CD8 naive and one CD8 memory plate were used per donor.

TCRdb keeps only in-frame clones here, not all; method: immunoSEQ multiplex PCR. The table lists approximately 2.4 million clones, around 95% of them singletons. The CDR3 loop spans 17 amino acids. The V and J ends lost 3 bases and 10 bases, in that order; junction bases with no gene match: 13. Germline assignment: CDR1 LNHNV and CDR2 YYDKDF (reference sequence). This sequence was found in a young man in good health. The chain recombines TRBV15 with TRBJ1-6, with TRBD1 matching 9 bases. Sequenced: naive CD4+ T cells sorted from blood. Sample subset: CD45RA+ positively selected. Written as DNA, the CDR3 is TGTGCCACCAGCAGCAAGAAACAGGGGGCCCCTGGATCACCCCTCCACTTT. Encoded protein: CATSSKKQGAPGSPLHF.